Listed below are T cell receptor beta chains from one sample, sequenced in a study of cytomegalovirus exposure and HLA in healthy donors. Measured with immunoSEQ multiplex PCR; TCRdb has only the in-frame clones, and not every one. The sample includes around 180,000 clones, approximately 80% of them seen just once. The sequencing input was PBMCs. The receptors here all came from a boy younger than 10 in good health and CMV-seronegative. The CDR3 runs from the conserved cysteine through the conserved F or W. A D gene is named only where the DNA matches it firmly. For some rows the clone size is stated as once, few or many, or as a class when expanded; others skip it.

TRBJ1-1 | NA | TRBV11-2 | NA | CASSLENRGNTEAFF | TGTGCCAGCAGCTTAGAGAATAGGGGGAACACTGAAGCTTTCTTT
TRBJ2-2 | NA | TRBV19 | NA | CASTVQGSAGELFF | TGTGCCAGTACCGTACAGGGTTCGGCCGGGGAGCTGTTTTTT
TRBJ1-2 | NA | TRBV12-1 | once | CASSSTSGDKVTYGYTF | TGTGCCAGCAGCTCCACCAGCGGCGACAAGGTTACCTATGGCTACACCTTC
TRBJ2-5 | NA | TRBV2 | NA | CASSEAWSPTETQYF | TGTGCCAGCAGTGAAGCGTGGAGTCCAACAGAGACCCAGTACTTC
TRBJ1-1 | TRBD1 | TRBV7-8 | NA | CASSHRGRETEAFF | TGTGCCAGCAGCCACAGGGGGAGGGAAACTGAAGCCTTCTTT
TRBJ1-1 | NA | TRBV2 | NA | CASSEADSYGTEAFF | TGTGCCAGCAGTGAAGCGGACAGTTATGGGACTGAAGCTTTCTTT
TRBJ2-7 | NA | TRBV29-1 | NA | CSVERGSGNGQYF | TGCAGCGTTGAAAGAGGGAGTGGGAATGGGCAGTACTTC
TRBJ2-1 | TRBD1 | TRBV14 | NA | CASRGTDYNEQFF | TGTGCCAGTAGGGGGACAGACTACAATGAGCAGTTCTTC
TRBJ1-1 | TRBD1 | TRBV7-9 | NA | CASSPRTGIMNTEAFF | TGTGCCAGCAGCCCAAGGACAGGGATAATGAACACTGAAGCTTTCTTT
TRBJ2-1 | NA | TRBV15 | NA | CATSRVLGEQFF | TGTGCCACCAGCAGAGTACTCGGGGAGCAGTTCTTC
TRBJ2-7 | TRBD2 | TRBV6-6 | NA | CASTLTGTSGIHEQYF | TGTGCCAGCACCCTCACCGGGACTAGCGGGATCCACGAGCAGTACTTC
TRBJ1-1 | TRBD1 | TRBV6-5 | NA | CASTQTGRWGTEAFF | TGTGCCAGCACCCAGACAGGGAGGTGGGGCACTGAAGCTTTCTTT
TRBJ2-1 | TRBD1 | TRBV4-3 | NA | CASSQEATGAFGQFF | TGCGCCAGCAGCCAAGAGGCGACAGGGGCGTTCGGGCAGTTCTTC
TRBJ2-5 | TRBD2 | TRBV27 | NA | CASSSRWDYVETQYF | TGTGCCAGCAGTTCCCGTTGGGACTATGTAGAGACCCAGTACTTC
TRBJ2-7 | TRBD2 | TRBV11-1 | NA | CASSPGGATPGYEQYF | TGTGCCAGCAGCCCCGGGGGGGCTACCCCGGGGTACGAGCAGTACTTC
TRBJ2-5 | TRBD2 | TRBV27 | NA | CASSLLAGVGQETQYF | TGTGCCAGCAGTTTATTAGCGGGAGTTGGGCAAGAGACCCAGTACTTC
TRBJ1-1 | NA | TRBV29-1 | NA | CSALQGWRNTEAFF | TGCAGCGCTTTACAGGGATGGAGGAACACTGAAGCTTTCTTT
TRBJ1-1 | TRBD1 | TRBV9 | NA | CASSVGTGQNTEAFF | TGTGCCAGCAGCGTAGGGACAGGCCAGAACACTGAAGCTTTCTTT
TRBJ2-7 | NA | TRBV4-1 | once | CASSQAPGSYEQYF | TGCGCCAGCAGCCAAGCCCCGGGATCCTACGAGCAGTACTTC
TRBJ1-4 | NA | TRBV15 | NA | CATSRGGGRDEKLFF | TGTGCCACCAGCAGAGGGGGGGGCCGGGATGAAAAACTGTTTTTT
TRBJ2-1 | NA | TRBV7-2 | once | CASSLEPLNEQFF | TGTGCCAGCAGCTTAGAGCCTCTCAATGAGCAGTTCTTC
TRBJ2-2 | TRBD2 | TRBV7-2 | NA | CASSQGASGNTGELFF | TGTGCCAGCAGCCAAGGGGCTAGCGGGAACACCGGGGAGCTGTTTTTT
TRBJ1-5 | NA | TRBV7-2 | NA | CASSLSENQPQHF | TGTGCCAGCAGCTTATCCGAGAATCAGCCCCAGCATTTT
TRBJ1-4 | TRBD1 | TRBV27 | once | CASSHRQGWNEKLFF | TGTGCCAGCAGCCACAGACAGGGCTGGAATGAAAAACTGTTTTTT
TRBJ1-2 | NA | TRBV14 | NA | CASSQVGAFNYGYTF | TGTGCCAGCAGCCAAGTGGGGGCATTTAACTATGGCTACACCTTC
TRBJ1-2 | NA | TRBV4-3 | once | CASSQDARGSDGYTF | TGCGCCAGCAGCCAAGATGCGCGGGGGTCCGATGGCTACACCTTC
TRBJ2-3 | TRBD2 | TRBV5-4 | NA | CASSLSGRGTDTQYF | TGTGCCAGCAGCCTGAGCGGGAGAGGGACAGATACGCAGTATTTT
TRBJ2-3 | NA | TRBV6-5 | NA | CASSFRRDTDTQYF | TGTGCCAGCAGTTTTAGACGGGACACAGATACGCAGTATTTT
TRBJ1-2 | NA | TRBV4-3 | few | CASSPRTAITYGYTF | TGCGCCAGCAGCCCCCGGACAGCCATAACCTATGGCTACACCTTC
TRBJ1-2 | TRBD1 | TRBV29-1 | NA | CSVEDLQDRVRGYTF | TGCAGCGTTGAAGATCTCCAAGACAGGGTGCGTGGCTACACCTTC
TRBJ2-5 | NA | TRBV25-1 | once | CASSEARGRGLQETQYF | TGTGCCAGCAGTGAGGCTCGCGGAAGGGGGTTGCAAGAGACCCAGTACTTC
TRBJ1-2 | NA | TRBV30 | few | CAWSGARVTAYTF | TGTGCCTGGAGTGGGGCTCGTGTGACAGCCTACACCTTC
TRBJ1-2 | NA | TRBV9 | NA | CASSGGQQDYGYTF | TGTGCCAGCAGCGGGGGGCAACAGGACTATGGCTACACCTTC
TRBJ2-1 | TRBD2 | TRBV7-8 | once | CASSLSSGRAGGDEQFF | TGTGCCAGCAGCTTGTCGAGCGGGAGGGCCGGGGGCGATGAGCAGTTCTTC
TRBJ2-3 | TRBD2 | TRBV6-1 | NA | CASSEGLAGPDTQYF | TGTGCCAGCAGTGAGGGACTAGCGGGACCAGATACGCAGTATTTT
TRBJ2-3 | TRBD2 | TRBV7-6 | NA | CASSLLSGGTDTQYF | TGTGCCAGCAGCCTACTTAGCGGGGGCACAGATACGCAGTATTTT
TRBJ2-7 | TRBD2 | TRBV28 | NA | CASSLTSGRALYEQYF | TGTGCCAGCAGTCTTACTAGCGGGAGAGCCTTGTACGAGCAGTACTTC
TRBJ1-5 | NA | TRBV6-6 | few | CASCTKLHQPQHF | TGTGCCAGCTGTACCAAACTACATCAGCCCCAGCATTTT
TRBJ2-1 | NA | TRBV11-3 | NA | CASSLNSEGEQFF | TGTGCCAGCAGCTTAAATTCTGAGGGAGAGCAGTTCTTC
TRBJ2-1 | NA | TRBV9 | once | CASSVALGGPYNEQFF | TGTGCCAGCAGCGTAGCGTTGGGGGGACCCTACAATGAGCAGTTCTTC
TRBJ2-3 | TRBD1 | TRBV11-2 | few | CASSDRGTSTDTQYF | TGTGCCAGCAGCGACAGGGGCACTAGCACAGATACGCAGTATTTT
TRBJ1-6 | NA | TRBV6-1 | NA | CASSLSGYNSPLHF | TGTGCCAGCAGTTTGTCGGGTTATAATTCACCCCTCCACTTT
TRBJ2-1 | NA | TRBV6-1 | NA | CASYPPGQSYNEQFF | TGTGCCAGCTATCCCCCGGGACAATCCTACAATGAGCAGTTCTTC
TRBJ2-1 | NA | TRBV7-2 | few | CASSLVLARDNEQFF | TGTGCCAGCAGCCTTGTTCTAGCGAGGGACAATGAGCAGTTCTTC
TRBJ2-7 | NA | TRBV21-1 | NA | CASSIRGRYEQYF | TGTGCCAGCAGCATAAGGGGCAGATACGAGCAGTACTTC
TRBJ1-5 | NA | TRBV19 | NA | CASSFSVDQPQHF | TGTGCCAGTAGTTTTAGTGTGGATCAGCCCCAGCATTTT
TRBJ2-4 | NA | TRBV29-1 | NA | CSGIAVAKNIQYF | TGCAGCGGGATAGCGGTCGCCAAAAACATTCAGTACTTC
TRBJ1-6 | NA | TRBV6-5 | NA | CASRGERSPLHF | TGTGCCAGCAGGGGAGAAAGGTCACCCCTCCACTTT
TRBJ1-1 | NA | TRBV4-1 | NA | CASRGPNTEAFF | TGCGCCAGCAGGGGGCCGAACACTGAAGCTTTCTTT
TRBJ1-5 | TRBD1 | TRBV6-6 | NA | CASTKQGAGDQPQHF | TGTGCCAGCACCAAACAGGGGGCTGGAGATCAGCCCCAGCATTTT
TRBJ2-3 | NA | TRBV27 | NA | CASSFSGIDTQYF | TGTGCCAGCAGTTTCTCAGGGATAGATACGCAGTATTTT
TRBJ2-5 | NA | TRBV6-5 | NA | CASSYSRQLPGEQYF | TGTGCCAGCAGTTACTCGAGACAGTTGCCGGGGGAGCAGTACTTC
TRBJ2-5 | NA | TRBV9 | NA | CASSVDMETQYF | TGTGCCAGCAGCGTAGACATGGAGACCCAGTACTTC
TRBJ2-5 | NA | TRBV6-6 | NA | CASCPWSGEGDETQYF | TGTGCCAGCTGCCCATGGAGCGGGGAGGGGGATGAGACCCAGTACTTC